One and the same sample provided the 32 T cell receptor beta chains below, sequenced in a study of cytomegalovirus exposure and HLA in healthy donors. The study ran its PCR with 60 Vbeta and 13 Jbeta primers. The assay was immunoSEQ multiplex PCR, and TCRdb's table has in-frame clones only and misses some. This repertoire shows some 150,000 clones, roughly 89% found once; its top ten account for around 0.93%. The sample taken for sequencing was PBMCs. Receptors were obtained from a woman in her thirties in good health and CMV-seronegative.

This chain joins TRBV4-1 and TRBJ2-1, with TRBD2 matching over 7 bases. V was clipped by 1 base and J by 4 bases; unmatched bases: 7. The CDR3 has 16 residues. From germline, CDR1 is MGHRA and CDR2 YSYEKL. The CDR3 nucleotides read TGCGCCAGCAGCCAAGTTGGCGGGAGACTTTACAATGAGCAGTTCTTC. Translated, it gives CASSQVGGRLYNEQFF.

The chain couples TRBV18 to TRBJ2-3; perhaps TRBD1 as D (6 bases). CDR3 length equals 14 residues. The V gene's germline CDR1 is KGHSH and CDR2 LQKENI. Trimming cost V 5 bases and J 1 base, with 10 bases left between them. For the CDR3, the DNA is TGTGCCAGCTCAGGACAGCACGGCACAGATACGCAGTATTTT. Its translation is CASSGQHGTDTQYF.

This clone was seen only once. The rearrangement uses TRBV29-1 and TRBJ2-2; TRBD1 agrees at 8 bases. Losses at the gene ends were 6 bases for V and 4 bases for J; bases not matched to a gene: 7. CDR1 and CDR2 from the germline V gene are SQVTM and ANQGSEA. The CDR3 totals 14 residues. The DNA of the CDR3 is TGCAGCGTACTACAGGGGGTCGGCACCGGGGAGCTGTTTTTT. Protein sequence: CSVLQGVGTGELFF.

This chain connects TRBV19 to TRBJ2-1, with TRBD2 matching 15 bases. This CDR3 comprises 17 residues. Trimming cost V 2 bases and J 8 bases; bases outside gene matches: 7. Germline V gene lookup returns CDR1 LNHDA and CDR2 SQIVND (reference sequence). Here the CDR3 reads CASSIRTSGGVRDEQFF. Written as DNA, the CDR3 is TGTGCCAGTAGTATAAGGACTAGCGGGGGGGTTAGGGATGAGCAGTTCTTC.

V and J are TRBV30 and TRBJ1-5, with D possibly TRBD1 on 6 matching bases. Germline lookup yields CDR1 GTSNPN and CDR2 SVGIG (reference sequence). CDR3 length equals 14 residues. V gave up 4 bases and J gave up 7 bases, with 17 bases separating them. For the CDR3, the DNA is TGTGCCTGGAAAGGGGGTGGCGATCGGCAGCCCCAGCATTTT. It codes for CAWKGGGDRQPQHF.

V usage is TRBV19 and J usage is TRBJ2-2; 9 nucleotides agree with TRBD2. The germline CDR1 and CDR2 sequences are LNHDA and SQIVND (reference sequence). The CDR3 covers 15 residues. V trimming: 5 bases; J trimming: 4 bases; junction bases outside the gene matches: 5. The CDR3 DNA reads TGTGCCAGTAGTGTAGCGGGAGTTATCACCGGGGAGCTGTTTTTT. Its translation: CASSVAGVITGELFF.

V is TRBV7-9 and J is TRBJ2-7, with a possible D match to TRBD1 (5 bases). CDR1 and CDR2 from the germline V gene are SEHNR and FQNEAQ (reference sequence). CDR3 length equals 14 residues. V lost 5 bases to trimming and J lost 3 bases, with 14 bases between them. The DNA of the CDR3 is TGTGCCAGCAGCCCGACACGACAGCTCTACGAGCAGTACTTC. Amino acid sequence: CASSPTRQLYEQYF.

The rearrangement joins TRBV4-1 to TRBJ2-5, with D maybe TRBD2 (6 bases). The CDR3 consists of 18 residues. Looked up from germline, CDR1 is MGHRA and CDR2 is YSYEKL. The ends were cut back, 1 base at V and 11 bases at J, with 29 bases in the middle. The CDR3 loop reads CASSQGEAAAGPGGEQYF. In DNA, the CDR3 is TGCGCCAGCAGCCAAGGGGAGGCTGCGGCGGGGCCAGGTGGGGAGCAGTACTTC.

The sample holds a few counts of this clone. V is TRBV28 and J is TRBJ1-2, with 7 positions matching TRBD1. There are 14 residues in the CDR3. CDR1 is MDHEN, CDR2 SYDVKM, per germline. V shed 5 bases and J 8 bases; nucleotides not matched to a gene: 11. For the CDR3, the DNA is TGTGCCAGCAGTACCCCAGGGGGTGTCACCGGCTACACCTTC. It codes for CASSTPGGVTGYTF.

The chain couples TRBV16 to TRBJ1-1; D uncertain. Germline lookup yields CDR1 KGHSY and CDR2 FQNENV. Trimming took 2 bases from V and 0 from J, leaving 7 bases between them. This CDR3 contains 14 residues. The CDR3 sequence is CASSQVRMNTEAFF. CDR3 nucleotides: TGTGCCAGCAGCCAAGTGCGGATGAACACTGAAGCTTTCTTT.

The chain carries TRBV29-1 and TRBJ2-7, with TRBD2 identical over 7 bases. Germline V gives CDR1 SQVTM, CDR2 ANQGSEA. V lost 1 base, J lost 7 bases, and 4 bases stayed unmatched. CDR3 size: 12 residues. CDR3 sequence: CSVEGLAGEQYF. The CDR3 DNA reads as TGCAGCGTTGAAGGACTAGCTGGGGAGCAGTACTTC.

The chain has TRBV6-5 and TRBJ2-1, with 11 bases aligning to TRBD2. The CDR3 is 14 residues long. Germline V gene lookup returns CDR1 MNHEY and CDR2 SVGAGI. The trim removed 6 bases at V and 5 bases at J, leaving 3 bases unmatched. The CDR3 reads CASRSSGGNNEQFF. Written as DNA, the CDR3 is TGTGCCAGCAGGTCTAGCGGGGGGAACAATGAGCAGTTCTTC.

This chain connects TRBV7-9 to TRBJ1-5; 8 bases are a match to TRBD1. This CDR3 comprises 14 residues. Germline V gene lookup returns CDR1 SEHNR and CDR2 FQNEAQ (reference sequence). V trimming: 3 bases; J trimming: 8 bases; junction bases outside the gene matches: 6. The CDR3 reads CASSFQGAFEPQHF. As DNA, the CDR3 is TGTGCCAGCAGCTTTCAGGGGGCTTTTGAGCCCCAGCATTTT.

This chain uses TRBV21-1 with TRBJ1-6; TRBD1, the D gene given by the table, was not confirmed from the DNA. TRBV21-1 is labeled a pseudogene. The CDR3 runs 15 residues. This CDR3 reads CASSKEVGRCSPLHF. The CDR3 region has the DNA TGTGCCAGCAGCAAAGAGGTGGGGCGGTGTTCACCCCTCCACTTT.

The chain links TRBV6-1 to TRBJ2-5; 8 nucleotides match TRBD2. Per germline, CDR1 MNHNS and CDR2 SASEGT. The V gene end was trimmed by 8 bases and the J gene end by 9 bases; junction bases not matched to a gene: 8. The CDR3 has 12 residues. DNA for the CDR3: TGTGCCAGCGGGATCTCGGGAGGGGCCCAGTACTTC. Translation gives CASGISGGAQYF.

The J gene is TRBJ2-3, the V gene TRBV7-6, with 7 bases lining up with TRBD2. CDR1 and CDR2 from the germline V gene are SGHVS and FNYEAQ. This CDR3 comprises 18 residues. The trim removed 5 bases at V and 2 bases at J, leaving 16 bases unmatched. CDR3 amino acids: CASSPGGAGDPITDTQYF. The CDR3, as DNA: TGTGCCAGCAGCCCCGGTGGGGCGGGAGACCCAATCACAGATACGCAGTATTTT.

This rearrangement joins TRBV5-1 to TRBJ2-1; 14 nucleotides line up with TRBD2. With V trimmed by 4 bases and J by 8 bases, 5 bases remained unmatched. Germline V lookup: CDR1 SGHRS, CDR2 YFSETQ. This CDR3 has 15 residues. CDR3 region: CASSPGTSGSYEQFF. CDR3 DNA: TGCGCCAGCAGCCCCGGGACTAGCGGGAGTTATGAGCAGTTCTTC.

This rearrangement joins TRBV5-4 to TRBJ1-6, with 10 bases identical to TRBD1. Germline V lookup: CDR1 SGHNT, CDR2 YYREEE (reference sequence). This CDR3 is built from 14 residues. The trim removed 3 bases at V and 8 bases at J, leaving 2 bases unmatched. The CDR3 spells CASSSGQGDSPLHF. The CDR3 region has the DNA TGTGCCAGCAGCTCTGGACAGGGGGATTCACCCCTCCACTTT.

The rearrangement joins TRBV19 to TRBJ2-1; either TRBD1 or TRBD2 may fit D (9 bases each). This CDR3 region has 20 residues. V was pared by 5 bases and J by 2 bases, with 28 bases between. The germline gives CDR1 LNHDA, CDR2 SQIVND (reference sequence). CDR3 residues: CASSSRTGALAGATYNEQFF. The CDR3 bases are TGTGCCAGTAGTTCCCGGACAGGGGCCTTAGCGGGAGCCACCTACAATGAGCAGTTCTTC.

This clone is a singleton in its sample. The chain carries TRBV9 and TRBJ1-2; TRBD1 is a possible D gene (6 bases). CDR3 length: 14 amino acids. Germline-derived CDR1 and CDR2 are SGDLS and YYNGEE. The ends were cut back, 3 bases at V and 4 bases at J, with 13 bases in the middle. For the CDR3, the DNA is TGTGCCAGCAGCGCAGGGGAGGGGAGCTATGGCTACACCTTC. Its protein is CASSAGEGSYGYTF.

V is TRBV5-4 and J is TRBJ1-1; D call uncertain. The CDR3 runs 13 residues. Trimming removed 4 bases at V and 0 bases at J, with 7 bases between. CDR1 is SGHNT and CDR2 is YYREEE in the germline V gene (reference sequence). CDR3: CASSRAMNTEAFF. CDR3 bases: TGTGCCAGCAGCCGAGCCATGAACACTGAAGCTTTCTTT.

This sequence joins TRBV5-1 and TRBJ2-1; perhaps TRBD1 as D (5 bases). V lost 1 base to trimming and J lost 6 bases, with 17 bases between them. Looked up from germline, CDR1 is SGHRS and CDR2 is YFSETQ. The CDR3 spans 16 residues. The CDR3 protein is CASSLSGEQGGNEQFF. The CDR3 bases are TGCGCCAGCAGCTTGAGTGGAGAGCAGGGTGGCAATGAGCAGTTCTTC.

CDR3 DNA: TGTGCCAGCAGGGGACAGGGCCTCCCCTACGAGCAGTACTTC. Amino acid sequence: CASRGQGLPYEQYF. The chain combines TRBV2 with TRBJ2-7; TRBD1 aligns across 9 bases. Germline trimming cut 6 bases from V and 2 bases from J; bases unmatched to any gene: 5. Germline V gives CDR1 SNHLY, CDR2 FYNNEI. The CDR3 is made up of 14 amino acids.

This chain joins TRBV7-9 and TRBJ2-5; D is undetermined. The CDR3 spans 11 residues. The V end was cut by 4 bases, the J end by 5 bases, with 5 bases between. Germline CDR1 reads SEHNR; CDR2 reads FQNEAQ (reference sequence). CDR3: CASSSLETQYF. The CDR3 DNA sequence: TGTGCCAGCAGCTCCCTGGAGACCCAGTACTTC.

The chain employs TRBV4-1 and TRBJ1-3; D is uncertain. This CDR3 region has 16 residues. V shed 1 base and J shed 2 bases, with 12 bases lying between them. Germline loops: CDR1 MGHRA, CDR2 YSYEKL. Here the CDR3 reads CASSQVSTRAGNTIYF. The CDR3 DNA follows: TGCGCCAGCAGCCAAGTGTCGACTCGCGCTGGAAACACCATATATTTT.

This chain uses TRBV30 with TRBJ1-1, with D possibly being TRBD1 (5 bases). Germline lookup yields CDR1 GTSNPN and CDR2 SVGIG (reference sequence). This CDR3 has 16 amino acids. V was pared by 2 bases and J by 4 bases, with 20 bases between. Here the CDR3 DNA reads TGTGCCTGGAGTAGTCCCGCGTTCGGGGGAGTCACTGAAGCTTTCTTT. As protein: CAWSSPAFGGVTEAFF.

This chain uses TRBV6-1 with TRBJ2-5; TRBD1 is a possible D gene (5 bases). The end of the DNA aligns better with TRBJ2-7, so the J call may be wrong. The CDR3 loop spans 14 amino acids. CDR1 and CDR2 (germline): MNHNS, SASEGT. The CDR3 here is CASSPRTPPYEQYF. The CDR3 nucleotides read TGTGCCAGCAGTCCCCGGACACCCCCCTACGAGCAGTACTTC.

This clone occurred a few times. The CDR3 DNA reads TGTGCCTGGAGGGAGGGGGGGCCCGAGCAGTTCTTC. It yields the protein CAWREGGPEQFF. V gene TRBV30 combines with J gene TRBJ2-1; tentative D call: TRBD2 (7 bases). CDR1 is GTSNPN, CDR2 SVGIG, per germline (reference sequence). Trimming shortened V by 3 bases and J by 10 bases, and 13 bases separated the two germline ends. The length of the CDR3 is 12 residues.

The sample holds one count of this clone. The V gene is TRBV19, the J gene TRBJ1-4; no reliable D call. V was shortened by 2 bases and J by 2 bases, with 6 bases between the two germline ends. The CDR3 has 14 amino acids. Germline CDR1 LNHDA, CDR2 SQIVND (reference sequence). The CDR3 reads CASSITETNEKLFF. CDR3 nucleotides: TGTGCCAGTAGTATAACGGAGACTAATGAAAAACTGTTTTTT.

The CDR3 DNA is TGTGCCACCCTCCGGGACACTTACGAGCAGTACTTC. Its protein product is CATLRDTYEQYF. The chain joins TRBV28 to TRBJ2-7, with a possible D match to TRBD1 (6 bases). The germline V and J ends were trimmed by 10 bases and 4 bases, with 14 bases remaining between them. This CDR3 spans 12 amino acids. Germline-derived CDR1 and CDR2 are MDHEN and SYDVKM.

V is TRBV7-8 and J is TRBJ2-5; 7 nucleotides line up with TRBD1. V dropped 0 bases and J dropped 4; count of bases not matched to a gene: 5. Germline CDR1 reads SGHVS; CDR2 reads FQNEAQ. The CDR3 is 15 residues long. The DNA for the CDR3 is TGTGCCAGCAGCTTAGCGGCGGCAGGGGGAGAGACCCAGTACTTC. Its protein is CASSLAAAGGETQYF.

This clone was found once. V usage is TRBV28 and J usage is TRBJ1-2; TRBD1 might be the D (5 bases). This CDR3 is 12 amino acids long. Looked up from germline, CDR1 is MDHEN and CDR2 is SYDVKM. The ends were cut back, 11 bases at V and 4 bases at J, with 14 bases in the middle. CDR3 coding DNA: TGTGCCTGTCAGGAGGGGCTCTATGGCTACACCTTC. Translation: CACQEGLYGYTF.